This T cell receptor beta chain was sequenced in a study of T cells in Graves' hyperthyroidism and ophthalmopathy (dated by TCRdb to between 2017 and 2020). Regarding the complete study: Peripheral blood samples were taken at initial diagnosis, before any treatment was given. TCR V-J signatures able to tell the groups apart were searched for in a discovery cohort of around 95 patients, of whom more than 40 had Graves' ophthalmopathy and around 57 had stable Graves' hyperthyroidism. Whether ophthalmopathy could be predicted prospectively was tested in an independent validation cohort made up of 18 to 20 hyperthyroidism patients plus 17 patients who later progressed to ophthalmopathy. The approximately 98 discovery patients were randomly divided into training and test sets at a 7:3 ratio. In addition, the study compared T-cell repertoires in thyroid tissue and in blood from roughly 6 Graves' hyperthyroidism patients. Once sampling was done, hyperthyroidism patients were given methimazole at a starting dose of 30 mg daily, whereas ophthalmopathy patients were given high-dose intravenous methylprednisolone. The paper describes TCR Vbeta CDR3 sequencing of around 140 peripheral blood samples, made up of roughly 40 ophthalmopathy patients, more than 70 hyperthyroidism patients and 17 progressor patients.

CDR1 and CDR2 are read off the germline V gene (reference sequence) as GTSNPN and SVGIG. Relative to germline, V is 1 base shorter and J is 2 bases shorter, with 17 bases between their ends. From cysteine to phenylalanine, the CDR3 is 17 amino acids long. The sequence is cut down to CDR3 DNA, 51 bases in frame from base 1. TCR beta CDR3 regions were amplified from RNA transcripts. For the first round of RT-PCR on the TCR CDR3, the HTBI primer set was used together with the Qiagen OneStep RT-PCR kit. Libraries were constructed in a second round of multiplex PCR, after which size selection and purification were carried out. Sequencing of the libraries was done on an Illumina HiSeq2000 using paired-end 100 bp reads. The authors' pipeline ran thus. Raw data were processed with SOAPnuke, discarding reads with adapters, uncalled bases, mean Phred below 15, or no exact constant-primer or identifier match. COPE v1.2.5 was used to merge high-quality paired reads, and clonotypes were defined as unique nucleotide sequences. MiTCR v1.1 was used to align the clonotypes against IMGT TRBV, TRBD and TRBJ reference segments. The analysis was restricted to V-J combinations with a frequency above 0.0001, which together covered approximately 99% of the repertoires. A TCS score was defined as the ratio of F50 (clonal expansion) to E x V (chaos), with BLOSUM62-based TCRdist applied between CDR3 peptides within each V-J. Welch's t-statistics and random forest reduced fewer than 600 V-J features to 10 to 15, which were used in a naive Bayes classifier (R e1071). TCRdb trimmed the raw reads at Q25, called clones with MiXCR and kept productive beta chains. When rows share a CDR3 protein, they turn into one entry using the most common DNA and genes. The V and J calls, along with clone size, are taken from TCRdb and not from the paper's own processing. The sample contains about 690,000 distinct CDR3 sequences, roughly 17% of them found a single time. The leading ten clones occupy around 15% of the sample.

This clonotype was seen a few times. Its antigen is not yet known. Base qualities are not at hand, and no much larger clone is one base apart. A patient counted as having stable Graves' hyperthyroidism if no progression to ophthalmopathy occurred over 18 months of follow-up. The hyperthyroidism patients were between 18 and 65 years old and newly diagnosed, with a disease duration of less than 2 months. Patients with uncontrolled infections, other autoimmune diseases, pregnancy or lactation were excluded. Diagnoses were established on the basis of clinical symptoms, serum thyroxine and TRAb, thyroid ultrasound, and orbital computed tomography. Ficoll-Paque density gradient centrifugation was used to isolate PBMCs from about 10 ml of fresh peripheral blood. Trizol reagent was used to extract total RNA, and RNA quality was then checked on an Agilent 2100 Bioanalyzer. Paper-wide results and their limitations: During validation, the model predicted progression to ophthalmopathy a median of approximately 7 months ahead of onset, with around 65% sensitivity and more than 72% specificity. Most expanded thyroid clonotypes (frequency above 0.001) were also detected in blood, suggesting blood repertoires may reflect thyroid immune responses. Sample size was not statistically predetermined, and investigators were not blinded to group allocation. Ophthalmopathy was separated from stable hyperthyroidism by a 13 V-J signature model, with around 90% sensitivity and around 81% specificity obtained in cross-validation and 80%/75% obtained in testing.

This chain joins TRBV30 to TRBJ2-2; confidence is insufficient to name the D gene. Material: blood. The receptor's source is a man aged 45-65 years with Graves' hyperthyroidism. The CDR3 reads as follows: CAWSAVRSTINTGELFF. The sequence in DNA is TGTGCCTGGAGTGCCGTAAGGAGTACCATCAACACCGGGGAGCTGTTTTTT.